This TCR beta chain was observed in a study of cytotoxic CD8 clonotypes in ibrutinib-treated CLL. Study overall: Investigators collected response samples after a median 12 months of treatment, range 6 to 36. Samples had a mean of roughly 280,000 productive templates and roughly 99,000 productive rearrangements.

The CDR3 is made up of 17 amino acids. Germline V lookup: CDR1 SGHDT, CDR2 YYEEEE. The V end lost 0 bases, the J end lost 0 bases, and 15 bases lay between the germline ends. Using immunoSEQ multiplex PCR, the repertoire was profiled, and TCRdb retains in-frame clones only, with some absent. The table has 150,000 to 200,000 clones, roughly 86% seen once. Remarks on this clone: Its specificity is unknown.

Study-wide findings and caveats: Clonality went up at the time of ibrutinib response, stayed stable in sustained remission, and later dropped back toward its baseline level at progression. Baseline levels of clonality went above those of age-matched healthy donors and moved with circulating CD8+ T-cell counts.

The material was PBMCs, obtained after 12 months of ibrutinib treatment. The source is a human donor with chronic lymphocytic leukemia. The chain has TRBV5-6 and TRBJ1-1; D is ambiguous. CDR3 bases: TGTGCCAGCAGCTTGGAGCTCGGCCGCACCTTGAACACTGAAGCTTTCTTT. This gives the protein CASSLELGRTLNTEAFF.